The rows below give T cell receptor beta chains drawn from one sample of a study of blood T cell repertoires in COVID-19. TCRdb keeps only in-frame clones here, not all; method: immunoSEQ multiplex PCR. The data hold over 250,000 clones, with around 92% observed a single time. What was sequenced was PBMCs or T cells enriched from blood (not recorded which). These receptors were collected from a woman in her fifties or sixties who had recovered from COVID-19. Both conserved end residues are part of each CDR3. Each record gives: V gene, D gene, J gene, clone size, CDR3 protein, CDR3 DNA. The D gene is left open where the match is weak. Expanded clones get a size class; other rows say once, few or many, or leave the size out.

TRBV11-2	-	TRBJ1-2	-	CASTLSRNYGYTF	TGTGCCAGCACTCTTTCGCGGAACTATGGCTACACCTTC
TRBV28	-	TRBJ2-1	-	CASSLVLGLQFF	TGTGCCAGCAGTTTAGTTTTGGGGCTGCAGTTCTTC
TRBV11-3	-	TRBJ1-5	-	CASSFRTEVSNQPQHF	TGTGCCAGCAGCTTCCGAACCGAGGTTAGCAATCAGCCCCAGCATTTT
TRBV5-1	TRBD2	TRBJ2-1	-	CASSLGTSGRSYNEQFF	TGCGCCAGCAGCTTGGGGACTAGCGGACGCTCCTACAATGAGCAGTTCTTC
TRBV5-1	TRBD1	TRBJ2-5	-	CASSLGTGEETQYF	TGCGCCAGCAGCTTAGGGACAGGGGAAGAGACCCAGTACTTC
TRBV28	TRBD2	TRBJ2-1	-	CASSPPSGPAYNEQFF	TGTGCCAGCAGCCCTCCTAGCGGGCCAGCCTACAATGAGCAGTTCTTC
TRBV9	-	TRBJ1-3	once	CASRSPSGNTIYF	TGTGCCAGCAGATCTCCCTCTGGAAACACCATATATTTT
TRBV3-1/TRBV3-2	-	TRBJ1-5	-	CASSLAGASQPQHF	TGTGCCAGCAGCTTGGCAGGGGCAAGTCAGCCCCAGCATTTT
TRBV9	-	TRBJ2-5	-	CASSDRDFQETQYF	TGTGCCAGCAGCGACCGGGACTTCCAAGAGACCCAGTACTTC
TRBV5-1	-	TRBJ1-2	-	CASSLTTANYGYTF	TGCGCCAGCAGCTTGACGACAGCCAACTATGGCTACACCTTC
TRBV4-2	TRBD1	TRBJ2-4	-	CASSQDQGRGAKNIQYF	TGTGCCAGCAGCCAAGATCAGGGCAGGGGGGCCAAAAACATTCAGTACTTC
TRBV5-5	-	TRBJ1-3	-	CASSPHSGVGNTIYF	TGTGCCAGCAGCCCCCATTCCGGGGTTGGAAACACCATATATTTT
TRBV7-9	-	TRBJ2-5	-	CASSFIEETQYF	TGTGCCAGCAGCTTTATCGAGGAGACCCAGTACTTC
TRBV10-3	-	TRBJ1-2	-	CAITNSEGYDGYTF	TGTGCCATCACCAACAGCGAGGGATACGATGGCTACACCTTC
TRBV28	-	TRBJ1-4	-	CASWGGAATNEKLFF	TGTGCCAGCTGGGGTGGGGCGGCAACTAATGAAAAACTGTTTTTT
TRBV9	-	TRBJ1-4	-	CASSRFGANEKLFF	TGTGCCAGCAGCCGCTTCGGAGCTAATGAAAAACTGTTTTTT
TRBV27	-	TRBJ1-1	once	CASAGRTEAFF	TGTGCCAGCGCCGGCAGGACTGAAGCTTTCTTT
TRBV30	TRBD1	TRBJ1-2	-	CAWSLRQGGFGYTF	TGTGCCTGGAGTCTTAGACAGGGCGGCTTTGGCTACACCTTC
TRBV28	-	TRBJ2-2	-	CASSLSQTGELFF	TGTGCCAGCAGCCTATCACAGACCGGGGAGCTGTTTTTT
TRBV28	-	TRBJ1-5	-	CASSITSGKGFQPQHF	TGTGCCAGCAGTATCACGTCGGGGAAGGGTTTCCAGCCCCAGCATTTT
TRBV7-3	TRBD1	TRBJ1-4	-	CASSRRDRGEKLFF	TGTGCCAGCAGCCGCCGGGACAGGGGTGAAAAACTGTTTTTT
TRBV29-1	TRBD1	TRBJ1-5	-	CSVEVDRGQPQHF	TGCAGCGTTGAGGTCGACAGGGGTCAGCCCCAGCATTTT
TRBV12-3/TRBV12-4	-	TRBJ1-1	-	CASSFSGNTEAFF	TGTGCCAGCAGTTTCTCGGGGAACACTGAAGCTTTCTTT
TRBV11-2	-	TRBJ1-2	-	CASSVSNRDAGDGYTF	TGTGCCAGCAGCGTATCAAACCGGGACGCAGGGGATGGCTACACCTTC
TRBV20-1	TRBD2	TRBJ2-1	-	CSASLFTSGSYNEQFF	TGCAGTGCTAGTCTTTTTACTAGCGGGAGCTACAATGAGCAGTTCTTC
TRBV11-2	TRBD2	TRBJ2-7	-	CASSLGQRGNEQYF	TGTGCCAGCAGCTTAGGACAGCGGGGGAACGAGCAGTACTTC
TRBV2	TRBD2	TRBJ2-1	-	CASSPTSGSFYEQFF	TGTGCCAGCAGTCCCACTAGCGGGAGTTTCTATGAGCAGTTCTTC
TRBV3-1/TRBV3-2	-	TRBJ2-5	-	CASSHGPGDFETQYF	TGTGCCAGCAGCCACGGTCCAGGGGATTTTGAGACCCAGTACTTC
TRBV19	TRBD1	TRBJ1-5	-	CASSSQTGSQPQHF	TGTGCCAGTAGTTCTCAGACAGGGAGCCAGCCCCAGCATTTT
TRBV28	-	TRBJ1-5	-	CAVIPGGQGVHQPQHF	TGTGCCGTCATTCCCGGAGGGCAGGGAGTCCATCAGCCCCAGCATTTT
TRBV6-6	TRBD2	TRBJ2-3	-	CASSPLTSAGPTDTQYF	TGTGCCAGCAGTCCATTAACTAGCGCGGGCCCCACAGATACGCAGTATTTT
TRBV15	TRBD1	TRBJ1-5	-	CATSRSQGEDQPQHF	TGTGCCACCAGCAGATCACAGGGGGAGGATCAGCCCCAGCATTTT
TRBV19	TRBD1	TRBJ1-6	-	CASSAGQLAYNSPLHF	TGTGCCAGTAGTGCGGGACAGCTAGCGTATAATTCACCCCTCCACTTT
TRBV19	TRBD1	TRBJ1-2	-	CASSMGQGFDGYTF	TGTGCCAGTAGTATGGGACAGGGTTTTGACGGCTACACCTTC
TRBV27	-	TRBJ2-2	-	CASSFLGLAHTGELFF	TGTGCCAGCAGTTTCCTTGGGCTAGCGCACACCGGGGAGCTGTTTTTT
TRBV28	-	TRBJ2-7	-	CATHGQGRGAEQYF	TGTGCCACTCACGGTCAGGGGCGAGGGGCTGAGCAGTACTTC
TRBV10-3	TRBD1	TRBJ2-1	once	CAISERAGGANEQFF	TGTGCCATCAGTGAGAGGGCAGGGGGCGCGAATGAGCAGTTCTTC
TRBV3-1/TRBV3-2	-	TRBJ1-5	-	CASSQAGQEGGSQHF	TGTGCCAGCAGCCAAGCGGGGCAGGAGGGCGGGTCCCAGCATTTT
TRBV19	-	TRBJ1-2	-	CASSKLARQANYGYTF	TGTGCCAGTAGTAAACTCGCAAGACAGGCAAACTATGGCTACACCTTC
TRBV5-4	TRBD1	TRBJ2-7	few	CASSLGQGAHEQYF	TGTGCCAGCAGCTTGGGACAGGGGGCCCACGAGCAGTACTTC
TRBV10-3	TRBD1	TRBJ2-7	-	CAISDRGTGGAYEQYF	TGTGCCATCAGTGATCGGGGGACAGGGGGGGCCTACGAGCAGTACTTC